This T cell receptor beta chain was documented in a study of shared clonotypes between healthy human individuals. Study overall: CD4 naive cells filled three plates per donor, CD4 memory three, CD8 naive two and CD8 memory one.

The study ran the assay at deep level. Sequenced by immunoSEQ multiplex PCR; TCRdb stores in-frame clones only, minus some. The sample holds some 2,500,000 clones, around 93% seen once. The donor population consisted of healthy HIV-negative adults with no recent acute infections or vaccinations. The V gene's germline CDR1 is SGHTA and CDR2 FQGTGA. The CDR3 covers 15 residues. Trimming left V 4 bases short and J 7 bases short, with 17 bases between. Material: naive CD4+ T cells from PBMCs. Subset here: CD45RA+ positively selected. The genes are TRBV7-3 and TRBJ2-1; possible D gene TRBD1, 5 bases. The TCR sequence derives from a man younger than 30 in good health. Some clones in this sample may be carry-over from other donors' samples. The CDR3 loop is CASSSQGRLRNEQFF. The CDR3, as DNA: TGTGCCAGCAGCTCCCAGGGAAGGTTAAGAAATGAGCAGTTCTTC.